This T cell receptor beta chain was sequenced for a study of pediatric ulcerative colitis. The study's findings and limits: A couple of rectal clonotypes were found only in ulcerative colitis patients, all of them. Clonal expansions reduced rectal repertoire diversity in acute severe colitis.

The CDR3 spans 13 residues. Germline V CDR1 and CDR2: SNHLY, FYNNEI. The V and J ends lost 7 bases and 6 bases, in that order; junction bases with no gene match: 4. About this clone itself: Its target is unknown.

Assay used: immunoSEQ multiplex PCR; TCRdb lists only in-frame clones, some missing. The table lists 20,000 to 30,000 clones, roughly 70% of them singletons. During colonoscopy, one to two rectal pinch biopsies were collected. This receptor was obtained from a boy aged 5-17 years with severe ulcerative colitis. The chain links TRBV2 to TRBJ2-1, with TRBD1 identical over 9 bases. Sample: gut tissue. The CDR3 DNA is TGTGCCAGCACCGCGACAGGGGGCAATGAGCAGTTCTTC. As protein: CASTATGGNEQFF.